The 29 T cell receptor beta chains given below trace back to one sample, sequenced in a study of tissue T cells after allogeneic stem cell transplantation. The repertoire was sequenced with immunoSEQ multiplex PCR; TCRdb's copy has only in-frame clones and lacks some. This table holds about 1,100 clones, 50% found once. Documented time point: mouse harvest day 14 after allogeneic transplant. Each mouse received 10^7 T-cell-depleted marrow cells plus 10^6 splenic CD5+ T cells by tail vein. Specimen: spleen. The receptors here all came from a female BALB/c mouse given C57BL/6 T cells with graft-versus-host disease after an allogeneic hematopoietic cell transplant.

On this clone: The genes and germline here are from mouse. Read sequence stops 1 residue before the CDR3 end, and the germline J gene provides the missing end. The chain has TRBV23 and TRBJ2-3. This CDR3 spans 15 amino acids. CDR1 and CDR2 (germline): KGHTA, FQNQQP. Incomplete CDR3 DNA: TGCTCCAGCAGTCAATCCTCGGGGGGTGCAGAAACGCTGTAT. Encoded protein: CSSSQSSGGAETLY. The whole CDR3 is CSSSQSSGGAETLYF. The full variable domain, its missing parts supplied by reference TRBV23 and TRBJ2-3, is DAAVTQKPRYLIKMKGQEAEMKCIPEKGHTAVFWYQQKQSKELKFLIYFQNQQPLDQIDMVKERFSAVCPSSSLCSLGIRTCEAEDSALYLCSSSQSSGGAETLYFGSGTRLTVL.

With regard to this clone: Mouse names are used for the genes. The CDR3 is cut off 1 residue early in the read; its end comes from the germline J gene. The chain carries TRBV17 and TRBJ2-7, with a weak D call TRBD1 (6 bases). Trimming cost V 4 bases and J 3 bases, with 10 bases left between them. Germline-derived CDR1 and CDR2 are MNHDT and YYDKIL. The CDR3 consists of 13 residues. This CDR3 is CASSTRTDYEQYF. The sequenced part of the CDR3 DNA is TGTGCTAGCAGTACACGGACAGACTATGAACAGTAC.

Comments on this clone: A far larger clone lies a single base away; this is likely a read error. Mouse gene names and germline throughout. The CDR3 end lies 1 residue beyond the end of the read and is filled in from the germline J gene. The chain carries TRBV4 and TRBJ2-1, with TRBD2 matching 11 bases. The ends lost 5 bases at V and 5 bases at J; junction bases unmatched: 5. Germline-derived CDR1 and CDR2 are LGHDT and YNNKQL (reference sequence). This CDR3 has 15 residues. CDR3 region: CASSAGLGDDAEQFF. The covered CDR3 bases are TGTGCCAGCAGCGCGGGACTGGGGGATGATGCTGAGCAGTTC.

As for this clone: Gene names and germline match the mouse. From the germline J gene comes the end of the CDR3, since the read stops 1 residue before it. J is TRBJ1-1 and V is TRBV12-2; TRBD1 aligns across 8 bases. Germline trimming cut 4 bases from V and 7 bases from J; bases unmatched to any gene: 4. There are 12 residues in the CDR3. Germline V gene lookup returns CDR1 SGHLS and CDR2 HYDKME. CDR3 loop: CASSPTGGEVFF. CDR3 DNA, as far as it was read: TGTGCCAGCTCCCCAACAGGGGGAGAAGTCTTC.

A single count supports this clone. The germline and genes are mouse ones. The CDR3 end falls 1 residue outside the read, so it is completed with the germline J gene. The chain couples TRBV16 to TRBJ2-2; 12 bases match TRBD2. The V gene's germline CDR1 is SGHSA and CDR2 FRNQAP. The CDR3 is 14 residues long. V lost 5 bases and J lost 6; bases outside the gene matches: 1. CDR3 in amino acids: CASSDWGGAGQLYF. The CDR3 DNA, read in part, is TGTGCAAGCAGCGACTGGGGGGGCGCCGGGCAGCTCTAC.

For this clone: Genes and germline come from the mouse. CDR3 sequence: CASSIQYTEVFF. The DNA read from the CDR3 is TGTGCCAGCTCTATACAATACACAGAAGTCTTC. This chain joins TRBV12-1 and TRBJ1-1; D unclear. The missing CDR3 end, 1 residue past where the read stops, is filled in from the germline J gene. V lost 3 bases and J 3 bases, leaving 7 bases between the germline ends. The CDR3 contains 12 residues. The germline V gene encodes CDR1 SGHSN and CDR2 HYEKVE.

For this clone: Gene names refer to mouse genes. With the read ending 1 residue before the CDR3 end, the germline J gene is used to fill in that end. In the same sample, other DNA sequences code for this CDR3. This chain links TRBV2 with TRBJ1-4, with 9 bases aligning to TRBD1. CDR3 length: 16 amino acids. The germline V gene has CDR1 LGHNA and CDR2 YSYQKL. V lost 2 bases, J lost 0 bases, and 1 base stayed unmatched. The CDR3 here is CASSQRTGVSNERLFF. The DNA read from the CDR3 is TGTGCCAGCAGCCAAAGGACAGGGGTTTCCAACGAAAGATTATTT.

Note on this clone: Germline and genes here are mouse. The read halts 1 residue ahead of the CDR3 end, with the missing end drawn from the germline J gene. J is TRBJ2-4 and V is TRBV2, with no clear D. CDR1 is LGHNA, CDR2 YSYQKL, per germline. This CDR3 region has 14 residues. V was pared by 0 bases and J by 2 bases, with 6 bases between. The CDR3 bases that were read are TGTGCCAGCAGCCAAGATAGGGTTCAAAACACCTTGTAC. This encodes CASSQDRVQNTLY. The full CDR3 sequence reads CASSQDRVQNTLYF. Filled out from reference TRBV2 and TRBJ2-4, the complete variable domain reads DPKIIQKPKYLVAVTGSEKILICEQYLGHNAMYWYRQSAKKPLEFMFSYSYQKLMDNQTASSRFQPQSSKKNHLDLQITALKPDDSATYFCASSQDRVQNTLYFGAGTRLSVL.

There are a few counts of this clone. Genes and germline are mouse. The read ends 1 residue early relative to the CDR3; the germline J gene fills the gap. The chain has TRBV2 and TRBJ2-7, with 10 positions matching TRBD1. This CDR3 has 15 residues. The ends lost 1 base at V and 4 bases at J; junction bases unmatched: 4. Germline V CDR1 and CDR2: LGHNA, YSYQKL. CDR3 DNA, as far as it was read: TGTGCCAGCAGCCAAGGACAGGGGGCCCCTTATGAACAGTAC. Protein product: CASSQGQGAPYEQY. The entire CDR3 protein is CASSQGQGAPYEQYF.

A remark on this clone: Each gene name is a mouse one. The read halts 1 residue ahead of the CDR3 end, with the missing end drawn from the germline J gene. The chain is built from TRBV13-3 and TRBJ2-5, with D perhaps matching TRBD2 (7 bases). The length of the CDR3 is 13 residues. The V gene lost 0 bases and the J gene lost 6 bases, with 8 bases spanning the gap. Germline V lookup: CDR1 NNHDY, CDR2 SYVADS. The DNA read from the CDR3 is TGTGCCAGCAGTGATGGGGGGGCGGACACCCAGTAC. Protein product: CASSDGGADTQY. The full CDR3 protein reads CASSDGGADTQYF.

Of note for this clone: Genes here carry mouse names. The read gets to within 1 residue of the CDR3 end, and the germline J gene fills in the rest. The J gene is TRBJ2-7, the V gene TRBV16, with 9 bases matching TRBD1. There are 15 residues in the CDR3. Trimming removed 5 bases from V and 6 bases from J; junction bases left unmatched: 11. Germline CDR1 reads SGHSA; CDR2 reads FRNQAP. CDR3 sequence: CASSLHRGREVEQYF. The DNA read from the CDR3 is TGTGCAAGCAGCCTACACAGGGGGCGAGAGGTTGAACAGTAC.

Note on this clone: Gene names and germline match the mouse. With the read ending 1 residue before the CDR3 end, the germline J gene is used to fill in that end. This chain uses TRBV19 with TRBJ2-7; D is undetermined. The CDR3 is 12 amino acids. Looked up from germline, CDR1 is FNHDT and CDR2 is SITEND (reference sequence). The sequenced CDR3 bases are TGTCCCCGCAGTATAGGCAATTATGAACAGTAC. This translates into CPRSIGNYEQY. The CDR3 in full is CPRSIGNYEQYF.

In this sample, this clone is medium-sized (0.01 to 0.1%). Mouse gene names and germline throughout. The CDR3 end lies 1 residue beyond the end of the read and is filled in from the germline J gene. The chain recombines TRBV19 with TRBJ2-1; tentative D call: TRBD1 (6 bases). The CDR3 is made up of 13 amino acids. Germline V gene sequence: CDR1 FNHDT, CDR2 SITEND (reference sequence). V lost 6 bases to trimming and J lost 3 bases, with 10 bases between them. The covered CDR3 bases are TGTGCCAGCATAGGACAGCCCTATGCTGAGCAGTTC. Translated: CASIGQPYAEQF. In full, the CDR3 reads CASIGQPYAEQFF.

A single count supports this clone. The genes are named according to mouse. The CDR3 is cut off 1 residue early in the read; its end comes from the germline J gene. V and J are TRBV19 and TRBJ1-3, with D unclear. Trimming removed 0 bases from V and 4 bases from J, with 14 bases in between. Looked up from germline, CDR1 is FNHDT and CDR2 is SITEND (reference sequence). The CDR3 is made up of 16 amino acids. CDR3 sequence reads: CASSIAAAQKGNTLYF. The part of the CDR3 DNA that was read is TGTGCCAGCAGTATAGCTGCGGCGCAGAAAGGAAATACGCTCTAT.

This clone was seen a few times. The germline and genes are mouse ones. The CDR3 DNA, read in part, is TGTGCCAGCAGCCCGGCGGGGGGGGTCTATGAACAGTAC. As protein: CASSPAGGVYEQY. The full CDR3 is CASSPAGGVYEQYF. V is TRBV5 and J is TRBJ2-7; 7 bases map to TRBD2. Coverage ceases 1 residue before the CDR3 finishes, and the germline J gene fills in the end. Trimming at V came to 4 bases and at J to 3 bases, leaving 6 bases not matched to a gene. This CDR3 spans 14 amino acids. CDR1 is LGHNA, CDR2 YNLKQL, per germline (reference sequence).

As to this clone: Gene names denote mouse genes. The CDR3 extends 1 residue past the end of the read, so its final part is completed from the germline J gene. This chain uses TRBV16 with TRBJ1-1; D may be TRBD1 (6 bases). The CDR3 loop spans 13 amino acids. The V end lost 5 bases, the J end lost 3 bases, and 10 bases lay between the germline ends. Germline V CDR1 and CDR2: SGHSA, FRNQAP. The CDR3: CASSQQGYTEVFF. The DNA read from the CDR3 is TGTGCAAGCAGCCAACAGGGTTACACAGAAGTCTTC.

A few counts support this clone. The gene names given are mouse names. The CDR3 extends 1 residue past the end of the read, so its final part is completed from the germline J gene. The gene calls are TRBV13-1 and TRBJ2-7, with TRBD1 identical over 7 bases. Germline V gives CDR1 NSHNY, CDR2 SYGAGN. This CDR3 has 12 amino acids. The trim removed 3 bases at V and 6 bases at J, leaving 3 bases unmatched. CDR3 loop: CASSVGQFEQYF. CDR3 DNA (partial): TGTGCCAGCAGTGTGGGACAGTTTGAACAGTAC.

Comments on this clone: At one end, the junction sequence differs from germline, possibly due to a read error. Genes and germline are mouse. The read ends 1 residue before the CDR3 terminus; that terminus is restored from the germline J gene. This chain connects TRBV13-1 to TRBJ2-5; 11 bases map to TRBD2. Germline V CDR1 and CDR2: NSHNY, SYGAGN. The CDR3 length is 15 residues. The CDR3 bases that were read are TGTGCCAGCGGTGACGACTGGGGGGGGCAAGACACCCAGTAC. Residues: CASGDDWGGQDTQY. The whole CDR3 protein is CASGDDWGGQDTQYF.

As concerns this clone: Gene names refer to mouse genes. Read sequence stops 1 residue before the CDR3 end, and the germline J gene provides the missing end. J is TRBJ2-2 and V is TRBV4, with D perhaps matching TRBD1 or TRBD2 (6 bases each). V was shortened by 4 bases and J by 4 bases, with 13 bases between the two germline ends. CDR1 is LGHDT and CDR2 is YNNKQL in the germline V gene (reference sequence). The CDR3 loop spans 15 amino acids. Here the CDR3 reads CASSSVGAVTGQLYF. The DNA read from the CDR3 is TGTGCCAGCAGCTCAGTGGGGGCAGTCACCGGGCAGCTCTAC. The full variable domain, rest sourced from reference TRBV4 and TRBJ2-2, is ETAVFQTPNYHVTQVGNEVSFNCKQTLGHDTMYWYKQDSKKLLKIMFSYNNKQLIVNETVPRRFSPQSSDKAHLNLRIKSVEPEDSAVYLCASSSVGAVTGQLYFGEGSKLTVL.

In its sample, this clone was seen a few times. The genes are named according to mouse. Read data end 1 residue before the CDR3 end; the end is taken from the germline J gene. The chain joins TRBV13-1 to TRBJ1-1; D not certain. Deletions cut 0 bases from V and 5 bases from J, with 8 bases between. The CDR3 runs 13 residues. CDR1 is NSHNY and CDR2 is SYGAGN in the germline V gene. CDR3 DNA, as far as it was read: TGTGCCAGCAGTGATGCAGCCCAGACAGAAGTCTTC. It translates to CASSDAAQTEVF. The entire CDR3 is CASSDAAQTEVFF.

On this clone: The genes and germline here are from mouse. The read halts 1 residue ahead of the CDR3 end, with the missing end drawn from the germline J gene. The genes are TRBV15 and TRBJ2-7, with D perhaps matching TRBD1 (5 bases). The V end lost 3 bases, the J end lost 3 bases, and 6 bases lay between the germline ends. The CDR3 consists of 12 residues. Per the germline V gene, CDR1 is SGHND and CDR2 is FRSKSL. The CDR3 sequence: CASSFDSYEQYF. Incomplete CDR3 DNA: TGTGCCAGCAGTTTCGACAGCTATGAACAGTAC. The full variable domain, in which reference TRBV15 and TRBJ2-7 provide the parts outside the CDR3, is DAGVTQTPRHEVAEKGQTIILKCEPVSGHNDLFWYRQTKIQGLELLSYFRSKSLMEDGGAFKDRFKAEMLNSSFSTLKIQPTEPKDSAVYLCASSFDSYEQYFGPGTRLTVL.

As regards this clone: Here the gene names and germline are mouse. CDR3 DNA (partial): TGTGCCAGCTCTCTACCAGTTAACTATGCTGAGCAGTTC. This gives the protein CASSLPVNYAEQF. The full CDR3 protein reads CASSLPVNYAEQFF. The V gene is TRBV12-1, the J gene TRBJ2-1; D is undetermined. The read finishes 1 residue shy of the CDR3 end, and the germline J gene is used to complete it. This CDR3 has 14 amino acids. Germline V gene data show CDR1 as SGHSN and CDR2 as HYEKVE. Trimming took off 1 base at V and 0 bases at J, with 6 bases between the two ends.

As regards this clone: Gene names denote mouse genes. The read falls 1 residue short of the CDR3 end, and the missing part is taken from the germline J gene. V usage is TRBV31 and J usage is TRBJ2-5; TRBD2 is a possible D gene (6 bases). Germline values: CDR1 GKSSPN, CDR2 SITVG. The CDR3 is 12 amino acids. The V end was cut by 0 bases, the J end by 5 bases, with 6 bases between. The part of the CDR3 DNA that was read is TGTGCCTGGAGTCTTGGGGGAGACACCCAGTAC. Its translation: CAWSLGGDTQY. The CDR3, in full, reads CAWSLGGDTQYF.

To note about this clone: Mouse gene names apply. The sequenced fragment ends 1 residue before the CDR3 boundary, so the rest is inferred from the germline J gene. The chain couples TRBV12-1 to TRBJ1-5; D is undetermined. V lost 0 bases and J 0 bases, leaving 8 bases between the germline ends. Germline-derived CDR1 and CDR2 are SGHSN and HYEKVE. The CDR3 is 15 amino acids. The CDR3 spells CASSLGRYNNQAPLF. Incomplete CDR3 DNA: TGTGCCAGCTCTCTCGGCAGATATAACAACCAGGCTCCGCTT.

Of note for this clone: The genes and germline here are from mouse. The CDR3 end falls 1 residue outside the read, so it is completed with the germline J gene. This rearrangement joins TRBV5 to TRBJ2-7; 10 nucleotides line up with TRBD2. Germline V CDR1 and CDR2: LGHNA, YNLKQL (reference sequence). The trim removed 4 bases at V and 0 bases at J, leaving 3 bases unmatched. The CDR3 consists of 15 residues. The CDR3 sequence is CASSRTGGSSYEQYF. Partial CDR3 DNA: TGTGCCAGCAGCCGGACTGGGGGAAGCTCCTATGAACAGTAC.

A remark on this clone: Mouse germline and gene names are used. The CDR3 end is not reached by the read, which stops 1 residue before it; the germline J gene fills it in. This sequence joins TRBV19 and TRBJ2-5; weak D call: TRBD2 (5 bases). Between the trimmed V and J ends, which lost 0 bases and 3 bases, there was a span of 8 bases. This CDR3 spans 14 amino acids. In germline, CDR1 is FNHDT, CDR2 SITEND (reference sequence). The CDR3 here is CASSIEWGQDTQYF. The sequenced CDR3 bases are TGTGCCAGCAGTATAGAGTGGGGACAAGACACCCAGTAC.

Regarding this clone: Any gene name here is a mouse gene name. The observed sequence ends 1 residue before the CDR3 terminus, with the missing tail filled in from the germline J gene. The V gene is TRBV14, the J gene TRBJ2-3, with TRBD2 identical over 12 bases. Germline values: CDR1 SGHDT, CDR2 FRDEAV. J lost 3 bases, V lost 4 bases, and 3 bases had no gene match. The CDR3 totals 15 residues. The CDR3 bases that were read are TGTGCCAGCAGTGGCGACTGGGGGGGCGCAGAAACGCTGTAT. Amino acid sequence: CASSGDWGGAETLY. The entire CDR3 protein reads CASSGDWGGAETLYF.

This clone was counted between two and nine times. Germline and genes: mouse. The CDR3 is cut off 1 residue early in the read; its end comes from the germline J gene. The chain carries TRBV26 and TRBJ2-7; 8 bases fit TRBD2. CDR3 length: 15 amino acids. The germline gives CDR1 KGHPV, CDR2 FQNQEV (reference sequence). Trimming at V came to 4 bases and at J to 0 bases, leaving 5 bases not matched to a gene. The covered CDR3 bases are TGTGCCAGCAGTCCCCTGGGGGGTCGCTCCTATGAACAGTAC. Amino acid sequence: CASSPLGGRSYEQY. The full CDR3 sequence reads CASSPLGGRSYEQYF.

Notes on this clone: Mouse gene names and germline throughout. The CDR3 end is not reached by the read, which stops 1 residue before it; the germline J gene fills it in. The genes are TRBV3 and TRBJ2-3; 9 nucleotides align to TRBD2. The germline V gene has CDR1 SNHLY and CDR2 FYNGKV (reference sequence). With 2 bases clipped from V and 2 bases from J, the junction kept 5 bases outside the gene matches. This CDR3 is 16 amino acids long. The CDR3: CASSLLGGKYAETLYF. The DNA read from the CDR3 is TGTGCCAGCAGCTTACTGGGGGGGAAGTATGCAGAAACGCTGTAT.